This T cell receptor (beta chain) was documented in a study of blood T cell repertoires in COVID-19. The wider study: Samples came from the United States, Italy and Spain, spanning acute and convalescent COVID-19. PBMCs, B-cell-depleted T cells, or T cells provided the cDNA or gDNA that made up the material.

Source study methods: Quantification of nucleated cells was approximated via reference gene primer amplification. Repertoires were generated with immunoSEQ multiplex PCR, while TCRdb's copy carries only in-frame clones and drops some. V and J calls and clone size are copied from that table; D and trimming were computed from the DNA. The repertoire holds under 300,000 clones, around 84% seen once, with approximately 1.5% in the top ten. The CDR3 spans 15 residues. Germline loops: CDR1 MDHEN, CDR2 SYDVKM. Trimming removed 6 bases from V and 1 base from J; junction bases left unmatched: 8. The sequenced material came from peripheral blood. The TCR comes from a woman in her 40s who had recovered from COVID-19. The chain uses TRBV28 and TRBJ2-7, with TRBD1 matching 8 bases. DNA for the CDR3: TGTGCCAGCAGCCCAGGGGGCTCAACTTCCTACGAGCAGTACTTC. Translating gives CASSPGGSTSYEQYF.